This T cell receptor beta chain is drawn from a study of CD8 T cells in Susac syndrome. V lost 4 bases and J lost 1, with 11 bases in between. Germline CDR1 is SQVTM and CDR2 is ANQGSEA. The CDR3 extends over 14 amino acids. The authors reverse transcribed roughly 0.5 to 1 ug RNA with random hexamers. Amplification of TCR beta CDR3 across 54 Vbeta and 13 Jbeta was performed with immunoSEQ multiplex PCR. TCRdb called the immunoSEQ multiplex PCR reads again in MiXCR, with one record for every CDR3 protein. The sample carries a few hundred thousand distinct CDR3 sequences, about 82% recorded once. CD8+ and CD4+ T cells from blood underwent TCR beta sequencing.

This clonotype was obtained from a human donor with multiple sclerosis. Source material: CD8+ T cells from PBMCs. This chain connects TRBV29-1 to TRBJ1-3; possible D gene TRBD1, 6 bases. The CDR3 DNA reads TGCAGCGTTGGGGTGGGGGCTTCTGGAAACACCATATATTTT. It codes for CSVGVGASGNTIYF.